This T cell receptor (beta chain) was captured in a study of blood T cells in healthy people across ages. The CDR3 is made up of 15 amino acids. The germline CDR1 and CDR2 sequences are LGHDT and YNNKEL (reference sequence). Trimming left V 4 bases short and J 3 bases short, with 15 bases between. This clonotype was observed a few times. Its antigen is currently unknown. Findings and caveats of the study: Roughly linearly, TCR beta diversity per million T cells fell as age increased. Naive CD4+ cell counts and diversity both ran higher in long-lived than in aged donors.

PCR was performed a second time for about 6 to 12 cycles using a sample-barcoded 5' primer and a J-beta primer mix. TCRdb re-analysed the 5' RACE reads in MiXCR, keeping a single row per CDR3 protein. This sample has about 720,000 distinct CDR3 sequences, with 20% to 25% found just once. The same sample was also used in a study of T cells of mothers and their children. In that study: Samples were provided by three healthy Caucasian mothers and their six children. Evidence of persistent microchimeric T cell clones was absent.

The sample comprised blood. This TCR derives from a boy younger than 18 in good health. The gene calls are TRBV3-1 and TRBJ2-5; perhaps TRBD1 as D (6 bases). The CDR3 DNA sequence: TGTGCCAGCAGCCCCTACGGCAGGGGAAAAGAGACCCAGTACTTC. Its translation: CASSPYGRGKETQYF.